This entry is about one TCR beta chain. In this sample, this clone turned up a few times. Its antigen is currently not known. The input lacks base qualities; no much larger clone sits a single base away. This record belongs to a study of chemoradiotherapy in HPV16-positive cancers (dated by TCRdb to about 2022). Study-level background: Candidate HPV-specific T-cell clones and common TCR motifs were defined through functional T-cell assays on cells from a couple of HPV16-positive patients. The study asked whether T-cell immunity against the HPV oncoproteins E6 and E7 changes during chemoradiotherapy and whether it affects survival. The candidate HPV-specific TCRs and motifs were subsequently tracked in TCR repertoires obtained from about 79 patients with HPV-related cancers.

The protocol used for the library was the immunoSEQ multiplex PCR assay. This immuneACCESS table, as held by TCRdb, lists in-frame sequences with V and J called but not all clones. Of the missing ones, under half trace to an unresolved V gene in checked studies; the others have no known cause. Counted in this sample were some 5,100 clones; around 85% of them appeared once. The ten largest account for about 8.4% of the sample. On the study overall, not on this receptor specifically: Among HPV16-positive patients, expansion of HPV-responsive T cells during chemoradiotherapy was associated with better recurrence-free survival. The functional definition of HPV-specific T cells came from only a couple of HPV16-positive patients, and the survival association was reported for HPV16-positive patients. Expansion of candidate HPV-specific clones and E7-related TCR motifs was observed in the tumor microenvironment during treatment, whereas no such expansion was observed for non-HPV-specific T cells.

CDR3 length: 15 amino acids, cysteine to phenylalanine. Only CDR3 DNA is held: 45 bases, read in frame from base 1. The V and J ends are trimmed by 4 bases and 4 bases, leaving 13 bases between them. Taken from the germline V gene (reference sequence), the CDR1 and CDR2 loops are LNHDA and SQIVND. Repertoires were sampled repeatedly over the course of chemoradiotherapy so that clonal expansion in the tumor microenvironment could be followed. The clonotype originates from a human donor with HPV-associated anogenital cancer. Recombination linked TRBV19 to TRBJ2-2, and perhaps TRBD1 as D gene, on 6 matching bases. Sequencing used tumor tissue, obtained from a patient who underwent chemoradiotherapy. The DNA sequence is TGTGCCAGTAGTACCAGGGGTCGGGTCACCGGGGAGCTGTTTTTT. It is translated as CASSTRGRVTGELFF.